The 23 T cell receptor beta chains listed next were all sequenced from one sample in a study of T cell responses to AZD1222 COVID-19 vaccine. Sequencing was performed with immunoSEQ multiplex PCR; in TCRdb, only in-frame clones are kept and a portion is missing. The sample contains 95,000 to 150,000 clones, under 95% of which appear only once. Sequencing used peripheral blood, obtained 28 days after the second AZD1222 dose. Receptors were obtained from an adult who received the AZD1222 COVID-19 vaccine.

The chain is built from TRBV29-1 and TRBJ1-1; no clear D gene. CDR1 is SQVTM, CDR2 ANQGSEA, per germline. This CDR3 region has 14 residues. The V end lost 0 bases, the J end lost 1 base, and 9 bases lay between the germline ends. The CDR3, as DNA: TGCAGCGTTGAAGACTTCCCAGGGAACACTGAAGCTTTCTTT. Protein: CSVEDFPGNTEAFF.

The CDR3 spells CASTLLPAATFYEQYF. Here the CDR3 DNA reads TGTGCCAGCACCCTACTCCCCGCTGCAACCTTCTACGAGCAGTACTTC. The chain carries TRBV5-5 and TRBJ2-7, with D unresolved. Germline-derived CDR1 and CDR2 are SGHKS and YYEKEE (reference sequence). Trimming shortened V by 6 bases and J by 3 bases, and 22 bases separated the two germline ends. CDR3 length equals 16 residues.

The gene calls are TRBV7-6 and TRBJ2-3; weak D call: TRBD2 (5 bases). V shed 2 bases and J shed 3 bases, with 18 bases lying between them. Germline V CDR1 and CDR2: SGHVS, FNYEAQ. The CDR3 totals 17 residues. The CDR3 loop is CASSLRVGGAATDTQYF. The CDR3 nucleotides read TGTGCCAGCAGCTTAAGGGTAGGAGGAGCGGCAACAGATACGCAGTATTTT.

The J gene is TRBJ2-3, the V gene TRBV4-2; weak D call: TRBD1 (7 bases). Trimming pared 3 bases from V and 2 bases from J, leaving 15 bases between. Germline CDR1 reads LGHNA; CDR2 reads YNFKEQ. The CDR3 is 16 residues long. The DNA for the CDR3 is TGTGCCAGCAGCCAGGATTACAGGGGACTCACAGATACGCAGTATTTT. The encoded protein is CASSQDYRGLTDTQYF.

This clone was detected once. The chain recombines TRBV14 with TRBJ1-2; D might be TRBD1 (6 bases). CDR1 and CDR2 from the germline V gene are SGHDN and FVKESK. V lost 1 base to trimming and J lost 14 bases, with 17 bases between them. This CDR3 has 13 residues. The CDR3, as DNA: TGTGCCAGCAGCCAAGTCGGGCACAGGGTAATAACCTTC. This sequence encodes CASSQVGHRVITF.

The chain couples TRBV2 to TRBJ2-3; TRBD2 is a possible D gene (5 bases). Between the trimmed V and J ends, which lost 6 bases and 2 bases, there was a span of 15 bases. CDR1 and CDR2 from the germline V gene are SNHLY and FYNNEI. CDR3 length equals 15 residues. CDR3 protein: CASRSGLRYTDTQYF. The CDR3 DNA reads TGTGCCAGCAGATCAGGACTCAGGTACACAGATACGCAGTATTTT.

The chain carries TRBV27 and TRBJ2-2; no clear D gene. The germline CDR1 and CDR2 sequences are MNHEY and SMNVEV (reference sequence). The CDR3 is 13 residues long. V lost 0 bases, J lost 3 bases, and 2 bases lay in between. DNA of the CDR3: TGTGCCAGCAGTTTATCCCACACCGGGGAGCTGTTTTTT. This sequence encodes CASSLSHTGELFF.

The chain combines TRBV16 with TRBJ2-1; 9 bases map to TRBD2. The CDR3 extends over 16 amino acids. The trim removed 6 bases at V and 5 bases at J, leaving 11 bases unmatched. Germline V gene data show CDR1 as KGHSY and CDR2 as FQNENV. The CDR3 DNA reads TGTGCCAGCAGTCATGCACTAGCGGGTAGTAACAATGAGCAGTTCTTC. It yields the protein CASSHALAGSNNEQFF.

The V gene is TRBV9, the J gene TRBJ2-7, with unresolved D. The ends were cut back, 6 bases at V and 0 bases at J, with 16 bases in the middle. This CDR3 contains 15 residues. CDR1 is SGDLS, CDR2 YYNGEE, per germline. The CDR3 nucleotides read TGTGCCAGCATCACGGGCCCAGGAGCCTCCTACGAGCAGTACTTC. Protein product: CASITGPGASYEQYF.

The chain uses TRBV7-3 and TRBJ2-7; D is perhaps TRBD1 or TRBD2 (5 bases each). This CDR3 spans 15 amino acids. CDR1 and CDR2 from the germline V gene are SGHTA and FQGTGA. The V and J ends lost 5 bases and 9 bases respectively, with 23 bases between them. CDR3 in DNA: TGTGCCAGCAGCCAGGCCTCCGGGACCCCATCCGTGCAGTACTTC. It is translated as CASSQASGTPSVQYF.

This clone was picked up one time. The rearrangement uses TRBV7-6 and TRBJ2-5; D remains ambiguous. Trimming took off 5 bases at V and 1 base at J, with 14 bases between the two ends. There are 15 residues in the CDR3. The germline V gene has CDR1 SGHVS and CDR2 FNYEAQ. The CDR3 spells CASSPRSPIQETQYF. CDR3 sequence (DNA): TGTGCCAGCAGCCCCCGCAGTCCCATCCAAGAGACCCAGTACTTC. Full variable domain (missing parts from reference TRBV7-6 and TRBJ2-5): GAGVSQSPRYKVTKRGQDVALRCDPISGHVSLYWYRQALGQGPEFLTYFNYEAQQDKSGLPNDRFSAERPEGSISTLTIQRTEQRDSAMYRCASSPRSPIQETQYFGPGTRLLVL.

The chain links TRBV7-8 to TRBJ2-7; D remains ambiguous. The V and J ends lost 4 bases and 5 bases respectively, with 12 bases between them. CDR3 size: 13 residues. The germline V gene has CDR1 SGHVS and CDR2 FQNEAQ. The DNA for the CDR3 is TGTGCCAGCAGCTCCCTGAGTGCCCACGAGCAGTACTTC. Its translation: CASSSLSAHEQYF. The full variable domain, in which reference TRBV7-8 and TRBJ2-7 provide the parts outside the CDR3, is GAGVSQSPRYKVAKRGQDVALRCDPISGHVSLFWYQQALGQGPEFLTYFQNEAQLDKSGLPSDRFFAERPEGSVSTLKIQRTQQEDSAVYLCASSSLSAHEQYFGPGTRLTVT.

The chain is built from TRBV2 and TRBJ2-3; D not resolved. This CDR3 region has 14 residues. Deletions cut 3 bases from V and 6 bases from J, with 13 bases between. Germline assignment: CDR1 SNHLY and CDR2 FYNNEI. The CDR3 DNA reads TGTGCCAGCAGTGAGTCGGCCAGCGCCGATACGCAGTATTTT. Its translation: CASSESASADTQYF. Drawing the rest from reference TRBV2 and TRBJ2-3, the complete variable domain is EPEVTQTPSHQVTQMGQEVILRCVPISNHLYFYWYRQILGQKVEFLVSFYNNEISEKSEIFDDQFSVERPDGSNFTLKIRSTKLEDSAMYFCASSESASADTQYFGPGTRLTVL.

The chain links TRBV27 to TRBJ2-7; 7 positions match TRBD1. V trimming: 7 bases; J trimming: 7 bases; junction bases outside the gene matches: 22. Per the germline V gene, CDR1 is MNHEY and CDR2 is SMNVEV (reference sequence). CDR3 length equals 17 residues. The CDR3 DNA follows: TGTGCCAGCACCCCTGGGACAGCTTCTATTTCCTACGGGGAGCAGTACTTC. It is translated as CASTPGTASISYGEQYF.

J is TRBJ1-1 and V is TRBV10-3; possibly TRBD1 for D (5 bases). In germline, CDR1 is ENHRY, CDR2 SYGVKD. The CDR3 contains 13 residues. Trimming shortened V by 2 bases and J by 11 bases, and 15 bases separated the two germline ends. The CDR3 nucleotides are TGTGCCATCAGTGAGCCCCCCATGGGGGACGCTTTCTTT. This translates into CAISEPPMGDAFF.

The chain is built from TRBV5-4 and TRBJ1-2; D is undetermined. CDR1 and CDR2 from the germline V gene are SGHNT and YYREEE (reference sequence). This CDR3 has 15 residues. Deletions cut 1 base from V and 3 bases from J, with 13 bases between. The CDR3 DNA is TGTGCCAGCAGCTTGTGGATAGGCAATCACTATGGCTACACCTTC. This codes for CASSLWIGNHYGYTF.

As DNA, the CDR3 is TGTGCCAGCAGCTTAGCCCCTCGACAGGGTGACTACAATGAGCAGTTCTTC. This sequence encodes CASSLAPRQGDYNEQFF. This chain links TRBV7-9 with TRBJ2-1, with 7 nucleotides matching TRBD1. The CDR3 covers 17 residues. From germline, CDR1 is SEHNR and CDR2 FQNEAQ (reference sequence). Trimming at V came to 0 bases and at J to 3 bases, leaving 8 bases not matched to a gene.

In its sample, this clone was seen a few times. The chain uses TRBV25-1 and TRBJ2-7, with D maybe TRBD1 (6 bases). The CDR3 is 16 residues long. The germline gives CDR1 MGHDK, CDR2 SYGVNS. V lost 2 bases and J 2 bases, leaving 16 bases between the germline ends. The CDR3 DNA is TGTGCCAGCAGTGAACTTTACAGGGTAATAACCTACGAGCAGTACTTC. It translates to CASSELYRVITYEQYF.

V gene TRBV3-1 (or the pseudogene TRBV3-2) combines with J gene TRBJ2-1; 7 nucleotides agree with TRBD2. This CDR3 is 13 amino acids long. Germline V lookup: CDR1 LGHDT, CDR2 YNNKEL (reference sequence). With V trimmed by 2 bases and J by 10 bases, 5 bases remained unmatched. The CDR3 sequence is CASSQWAGREQFF. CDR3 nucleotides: TGTGCCAGCAGCCAATGGGCCGGGAGGGAGCAGTTCTTC.

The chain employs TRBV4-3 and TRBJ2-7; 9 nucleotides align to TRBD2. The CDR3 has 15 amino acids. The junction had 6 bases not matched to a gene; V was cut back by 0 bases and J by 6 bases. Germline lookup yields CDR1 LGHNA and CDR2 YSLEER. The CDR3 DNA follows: TGCGCCAGCAGCCAAGAGCCTAGCGGGATTGGCGAGCAGTACTTC. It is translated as CASSQEPSGIGEQYF.

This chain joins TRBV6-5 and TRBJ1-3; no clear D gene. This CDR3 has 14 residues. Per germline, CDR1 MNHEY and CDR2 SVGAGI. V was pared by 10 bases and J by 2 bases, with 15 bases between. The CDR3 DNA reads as TGTGCCACCACCGGTGCCCTTGCTGGAAACACCATATATTTT. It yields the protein CATTGALAGNTIYF.

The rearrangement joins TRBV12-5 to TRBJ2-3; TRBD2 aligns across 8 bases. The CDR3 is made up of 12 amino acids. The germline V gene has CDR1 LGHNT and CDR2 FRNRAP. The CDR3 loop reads CASSGTGDTQYF. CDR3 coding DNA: TGTGCCAGTAGCGGGACCGGAGATACGCAGTATTTT.

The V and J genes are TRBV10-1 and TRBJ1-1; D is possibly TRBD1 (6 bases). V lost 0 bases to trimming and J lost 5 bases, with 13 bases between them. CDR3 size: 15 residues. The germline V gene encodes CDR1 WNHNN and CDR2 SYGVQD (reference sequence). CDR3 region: CASSESRTGRTEAFF. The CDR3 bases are TGCGCCAGCAGTGAGTCGCGAACAGGGAGGACTGAAGCTTTCTTT.